This T cell receptor (beta chain) was identified in a study of lung T cells in sarcoidosis with Löfgren's syndrome. Study at large: Sarcoidosis features CD4+ T cell accumulation in bronchoalveolar lavage fluid. Löfgren's syndrome patients were the main repertoire analysis focus.

TCRdb redid the calling of the reads with MiXCR, one entry per CDR3 protein. The sample comprises 15,000 to 20,000 distinct CDR3 sequences, approximately 21% of which are singletons, and about 4% rests with the top ten. This clonotype was seen at least ten times. Its antigen remains unidentified. Overall study findings and caveats: Shared TRAV12-1 and TRBV2 CDR3 motifs across Löfgren's syndrome patients reportedly suggested public CD4+ TCRs. Paired TRAV12-1/TRBV2 TCRs showed CDR3 homology and preferential pairing.

The CDR3 runs 13 residues. Germline CDR1 and CDR2: SEHNR and FQNEAQ (reference sequence). The V end lost 3 bases, the J end lost 7 bases, and 9 bases lay between the germline ends. The rearrangement uses TRBV7-9 and TRBJ1-4; D remains unclear. The source material was CD4+ T cells from PBMCs. The sequence derives from a human donor with sarcoidosis (Löfgren's syndrome or another form), or a control subject (not recorded which). The CDR3 reads CASSFGMGEKLFF. CDR3 DNA sequence: TGTGCCAGCAGCTTCGGGATGGGTGAAAAACTGTTTTTT. Filled out from reference TRBV7-9 and TRBJ1-4, the complete variable domain reads DTGVSQNPRHKITKRGQNVTFRCDPISEHNRLYWYRQTLGQGPEFLTYFQNEAQLEKSRLLSDRFSAERPKGSFSTLEIQRTEQGDSAMYLCASSFGMGEKLFFGSGTQLSVL.